One and the same sample provided the 18 T cell receptor beta chains below, sequenced in a study of neoadjuvant anti-PD-1 for oral cavity cancer. TCRdb keeps only in-frame clones here, not all; method: immunoSEQ multiplex PCR. Among about 9,800 clones listed, about 60% were seen once. The time point here: after neoadjuvant nivolumab, at surgical resection. Sequencing used PBMCs, obtained after nivolumab (anti-PD-1) treatment. The source of these receptors is a person aged 35-80 years with oral cavity squamous cell carcinoma.

The chain carries TRBV6-1 and TRBJ1-1; no reliable D call. In germline, CDR1 is MNHNS, CDR2 SASEGT. Trimming stripped 6 bases from V and 8 bases from J, with 10 bases between. This CDR3 region has 11 residues. CDR3 region: CASSGVEEAFF. CDR3 in DNA: TGTGCCAGCAGCGGAGTAGAAGAAGCTTTCTTT.

J is TRBJ2-1 and V is TRBV9, with D unclear. Trimming shortened V by 1 base and J by 2 bases, and 7 bases separated the two germline ends. The CDR3 has 14 residues. The germline V gene has CDR1 SGDLS and CDR2 YYNGEE. The CDR3 DNA is TGTGCCAGCAGCGTATTAGAGACCTACAATGAGCAGTTCTTC. It translates to CASSVLETYNEQFF.

V gene TRBV28 combines with J gene TRBJ1-2; D uncertain. Germline V gene sequence: CDR1 MDHEN, CDR2 SYDVKM. V was cut by 6 bases and J by 2 bases, with 16 bases left in between. This CDR3 is 15 amino acids long. CDR3 sequence reads: CASRSTRDGNYGYTF. CDR3 DNA sequence: TGTGCCAGCAGGTCAACCCGAGACGGGAACTATGGCTACACCTTC.

The chain carries TRBV5-1 and TRBJ2-3; D is possibly TRBD1 or TRBD2 (5 bases each). With 4 bases removed from V and 3 bases from J, the gap between germline ends came to 15 bases. The CDR3 has 15 amino acids. Germline CDR1 and CDR2: SGHRS and YFSETQ. The CDR3 protein is CASSLGTSRTDTQYF. CDR3 sequence (DNA): TGCGCCAGCAGCCTCGGGACCTCGCGGACAGATACGCAGTATTTT.

V gene TRBV9 combines with J gene TRBJ1-2; D is unclear. The V gene lost 0 bases and the J gene lost 5 bases, with 5 bases spanning the gap. The germline CDR1 and CDR2 sequences are SGDLS and YYNGEE. The CDR3 consists of 12 residues. The CDR3 DNA reads TGTGCCAGCAGCGTAGGGCAGTATGGCTACACCTTC. Translating gives CASSVGQYGYTF. The variable domain in full, completed from reference TRBV9 and TRBJ1-2, reads DSGVTQTPKHLITATGQRVTLRCSPRSGDLSVYWYQQSLDQGLQFLIQYYNGEERAKGNILERFSAQQFPDLHSELNLSSLELGDSALYFCASSVGQYGYTFGSGTRLTVV.

CDR3 region: CASSLPGLVSTF. The CDR3 coding sequence is TGTGCCAGCAGCCTCCCCGGTCTTGTTTCCACCTTC. The chain uses TRBV5-5 and TRBJ1-2; unclear D gene. With 4 bases removed from V and 13 bases from J, the gap between germline ends came to 17 bases. This CDR3 is built from 12 residues. Germline CDR1 and CDR2: SGHKS and YYEKEE (reference sequence).

The V and J genes are TRBV2 and TRBJ1-5; 11 bases fit TRBD1. The length of the CDR3 is 17 residues. The J segment lost 6 bases and the V segment lost 10 bases, leaving 17 bases of the junction unmatched. Germline CDR1 reads SNHLY; CDR2 reads FYNNEI. The CDR3 reads CATNPGQGAVGSQPQHF. CDR3 bases: TGTGCCACCAACCCCGGACAGGGGGCTGTAGGATCTCAGCCCCAGCATTTT.

This chain connects TRBV5-1 to TRBJ2-7; D might be TRBD1 (6 bases). V gave up 4 bases and J gave up 1 base, with 9 bases separating them. CDR3 length: 13 amino acids. The V gene's germline CDR1 is SGHRS and CDR2 YFSETQ. The CDR3 here is CASSIGQSYEQYF. Here the CDR3 DNA reads TGCGCCAGCAGCATTGGACAGTCCTACGAGCAGTACTTC.

This clone was recorded a few times. This chain links TRBV5-6 with TRBJ2-7, with D possibly being TRBD1 (5 bases). The CDR3 sequence is 14 residues long. Per germline, CDR1 SGHDT and CDR2 YYEEEE. The V end lost 1 base, the J end lost 6 bases, and 14 bases lay between the germline ends. CDR3 in amino acids: CASSLRSGIGEQYF. CDR3 nucleotides: TGTGCCAGCAGCTTGAGGTCAGGGATTGGCGAGCAGTACTTC.

This sequence joins TRBV19 and TRBJ2-4; 12 bases match TRBD1. With V trimmed by 5 bases and J by 0 bases, 11 bases remained unmatched. Germline V gene sequence: CDR1 LNHDA, CDR2 SQIVND (reference sequence). This CDR3 is built from 19 residues. CDR3 bases: TGTGCCAGTAGTGTAAACCGGGACAGGGGGCGCTTAGCCAAAAACATTCAGTACTTC. Protein sequence: CASSVNRDRGRLAKNIQYF.

This clone was counted once. The rearrangement links TRBV5-1 to TRBJ1-1; the D gene is possibly TRBD1 (6 bases). V gave up 0 bases and J gave up 4 bases, with 13 bases separating them. The CDR3 is 15 residues long. Germline values: CDR1 SGHRS, CDR2 YFSETQ. CDR3 in DNA: TGCGCCAGCAGCTTGGGGACAGCCCAGGGCACTGAAGCTTTCTTT. Amino acid sequence: CASSLGTAQGTEAFF.

This chain connects TRBV9 to TRBJ2-1; 9 bases are a match to TRBD2. CDR3 length equals 15 residues. Per germline, CDR1 SGDLS and CDR2 YYNGEE. The junction had 7 bases not matched to a gene; V was cut back by 4 bases and J by 5 bases. CDR3 nucleotide sequence: TGTGCCAGCAGCCTTCAGCGGGAGGTAAACAATGAGCAGTTCTTC. Its translation: CASSLQREVNNEQFF. The full variable domain, rest sourced from reference TRBV9 and TRBJ2-1, is DSGVTQTPKHLITATGQRVTLRCSPRSGDLSVYWYQQSLDQGLQFLIQYYNGEERAKGNILERFSAQQFPDLHSELNLSSLELGDSALYFCASSLQREVNNEQFFGPGTRLTVL.

CDR3 sequence (DNA): TGTGCCAGCAGTAACAGCGGGGCCAACGTCCTGACTTTC. Amino acids: CASSNSGANVLTF. The V and J genes are TRBV6-1 and TRBJ2-6; D uncertain. V lost 5 bases and J 4 bases, leaving 6 bases between the germline ends. CDR1 MNHNS and CDR2 SASEGT come from the germline V gene. This CDR3 is 13 amino acids long.

The V and J genes are TRBV15 and TRBJ2-2, with a weak D call TRBD1 (6 bases). V was cut by 0 bases and J by 5 bases, with 13 bases left in between. Germline V gene lookup returns CDR1 LNHNV and CDR2 YYDKDF (reference sequence). The CDR3 totals 16 residues. The CDR3 DNA reads TGTGCCACCAGCAGAGATATGGGGGCGCGGACCGGGGAGCTGTTTTTT. Residues: CATSRDMGARTGELFF.

The chain is built from TRBV5-8 and TRBJ2-1; D unclear. In germline, CDR1 is SGHTS, CDR2 YDEGEE. The CDR3 is 14 residues long. V was trimmed by 0 bases and J by 7 bases, leaving 11 bases between them. The CDR3 DNA reads as TGTGCCAGCAGCTTGGGGCAGGCCAGAAATGAGCAGTTCTTC. Protein: CASSLGQARNEQFF.

This clone was counted between two and nine times. CDR3 in amino acids: CASSPGGNQPQHF. The CDR3 bases are TGCGCCAGCAGCCCGGGAGGTAATCAGCCCCAGCATTTT. V gene TRBV5-1 combines with J gene TRBJ1-5, with D uncertain. Germline V gives CDR1 SGHRS, CDR2 YFSETQ. This CDR3 is built from 13 residues. Deletions cut 4 bases from V and 4 bases from J, with 9 bases between.

The chain has TRBV5-1 and TRBJ2-3; 12 positions match TRBD2. CDR3 length: 19 amino acids. V trimming: 0 bases; J trimming: 1 base; junction bases outside the gene matches: 9. From germline, CDR1 is SGHRS and CDR2 YFSETQ. The CDR3 DNA reads TGCGCCAGCAGCTTGGGACTAGCGGGAGATCACTGGGGCACAGATACGCAGTATTTT. Protein sequence: CASSLGLAGDHWGTDTQYF. The variable domain in full, with the rest retrieved from reference TRBV5-1 and TRBJ2-3, is KAGVTQTPRYLIKTRGQQVTLSCSPISGHRSVSWYQQTPGQGLQFLFEYFSETQRNKGNFPGRFSGRQFSNSRSEMNVSTLELGDSALYLCASSLGLAGDHWGTDTQYFGPGTRLTVL.

CDR3 in amino acids: CASKTDRGHTEAFF. CDR3 DNA sequence: TGTGCCAGTAAGACGGACAGGGGGCACACTGAAGCTTTCTTT. The gene calls are TRBV19 and TRBJ1-1; 11 bases line up with TRBD1. The junction had 4 bases not matched to a gene; V was cut back by 7 bases and J by 3 bases. CDR1 and CDR2 from the germline V gene are LNHDA and SQIVND (reference sequence). CDR3 length equals 14 residues.